Presented here are 11 T cell receptor beta chains from one specimen sequenced in a study of cytotoxic CD8 clonotypes in ibrutinib-treated CLL. Using immunoSEQ multiplex PCR, the repertoire was profiled, and TCRdb retains in-frame clones only, with some absent. The sample has roughly 160,000 clones; roughly 80% are singletons. Sample: PBMCs, taken after 12 months of ibrutinib treatment. The receptor source for this set is a human donor with chronic lymphocytic leukemia.

The J gene is TRBJ2-2, the V gene TRBV5-6; perhaps TRBD2 as D (5 bases). V was cut by 4 bases and J by 3 bases, with 22 bases left in between. The CDR3 runs to 18 residues. CDR1 and CDR2 from the germline V gene are SGHDT and YYEEEE. In DNA, the CDR3 is TGTGCCAGCAGCACTGCGACCCTTTGGGAGAGTTACACCGGGGAGCTGTTTTTT. Protein product: CASSTATLWESYTGELFF.

The chain recombines TRBV11-3 with TRBJ2-3; 14 bases align to TRBD2. The V gene end was trimmed by 5 bases and the J gene end by 3 bases; junction bases not matched to a gene: 4. The CDR3 has 16 residues. Germline CDR1 and CDR2: SGHNT and YENEEA. DNA of the CDR3: TGTGCCAGCAGCGAGCGACTAGCGGGGGGGACAGATACGCAGTATTTT. This sequence encodes CASSERLAGGTDTQYF.

This clone was detected only once. The CDR3, as DNA: TGCAGCGTGACGGGGGTGGACAGAAGAAACACCGGGGAGCTGTTTTTT. It is translated as CSVTGVDRRNTGELFF. The chain is built from TRBV29-1 and TRBJ2-2; possibly TRBD1 or TRBD2 for D (6 bases each). CDR3 length: 16 amino acids. The V end lost 6 bases, the J end lost 2 bases, and 19 bases lay between the germline ends. Germline CDR1 SQVTM, CDR2 ANQGSEA.

V usage is TRBV5-8 and J usage is TRBJ1-1, with TRBD1 matching 9 bases. This CDR3 is 17 amino acids long. Germline CDR1 is SGHTS and CDR2 is YDEGEE. V gave up 4 bases and J gave up 3 bases; unmatched junction bases: 13. CDR3: CASSQPQGAPMDTEAFF. The DNA of the CDR3 is TGTGCCAGCAGCCAACCACAGGGGGCCCCCATGGACACTGAAGCTTTCTTT.

V and J are TRBV23-1 and TRBJ2-1; D gene uncertain. TRBV23-1 is recorded as an ORF, its role being uncertain. The CDR3 has 12 residues. Trimming took 4 bases from V and 10 from J, leaving 11 bases between them. The CDR3 coding sequence is TGCGCCAGCAGTCCGCGGCCCAAAGAGCAGTTCTTC. Translated: CASSPRPKEQFF.

V usage is TRBV30 and J usage is TRBJ1-2; D is possibly TRBD1 (5 bases). V lost 4 bases to trimming and J lost 3 bases, with 9 bases between them. Per germline, CDR1 GTSNPN and CDR2 SVGIG (reference sequence). This CDR3 spans 12 amino acids. The CDR3 sequence is CAWKGSDYGYTF. DNA of the CDR3: TGTGCCTGGAAGGGGTCGGACTATGGCTACACCTTC.

The chain combines TRBV7-8 with TRBJ2-3, with 9 positions matching TRBD1. Per germline, CDR1 SGHVS and CDR2 FQNEAQ. The CDR3 has 16 residues. Trimming removed 5 bases from V and 4 bases from J; junction bases left unmatched: 10. CDR3 sequence (DNA): TGTGCCAGCAGCCACGGACAGGGGTTATCTGCAGATACGCAGTATTTT. This gives the protein CASSHGQGLSADTQYF.

The chain links TRBV12-5 to TRBJ2-2, with D perhaps TRBD1 (7 bases). V was clipped by 5 bases and J by 1 base, with 11 bases between them. The CDR3 spans 15 residues. Germline values: CDR1 LGHNT, CDR2 FRNRAP. DNA of the CDR3: TGTGCTAGTGGTCCGGGGGACAGGAACACCGGGGAGCTGTTTTTT. This encodes CASGPGDRNTGELFF.

This clone was seen a single time. The chain combines TRBV10-3 with TRBJ2-7; D possibly matches TRBD1 or TRBD2 (5 bases each). Trimming took 5 bases from V and 6 from J, leaving 17 bases between them. The CDR3 loop spans 14 amino acids. Per the germline V gene, CDR1 is ENHRY and CDR2 is SYGVKD. In nucleotides, the CDR3 is TGTGCCATCAGTCGTCAGGGAGTAGAGGGCGAGCAGTACTTC. This codes for CAISRQGVEGEQYF.

V gene TRBV6-4 combines with J gene TRBJ2-3, with D unresolved. V lost 4 bases and J 1 base, leaving 12 bases between the germline ends. CDR1 MRHNA and CDR2 SNTAGT come from the germline V gene. The CDR3 length is 15 residues. CDR3 nucleotide sequence: TGTGCCAGCAGTGGCTCGGCAGCCGGCACAGATACGCAGTATTTT. It yields the protein CASSGSAAGTDTQYF.

This chain joins TRBV7-3 and TRBJ2-5; the match to TRBD1 covers 10 bases. The J segment lost 5 bases and the V segment lost 3 bases, leaving 6 bases of the junction unmatched. The germline CDR1 and CDR2 sequences are SGHTA and FQGTGA. The length of the CDR3 is 15 residues. The CDR3 reads CASSLGTGVRETQYF. CDR3 sequence (DNA): TGTGCCAGCAGCTTGGGGACAGGGGTTCGGGAGACCCAGTACTTC.